The rows below give T cell receptor beta chains drawn from one sample of a study of blood T cell repertoires in COVID-19. Here immunoSEQ multiplex PCR was the method, and the copy in TCRdb shows in-frame clones only, minus some. The sample shows some 140,000 clones, around three quarters of them seen only once. Sequences were obtained from peripheral blood. The receptor set was obtained from a man aged 80 or over with acute or convalescent COVID-19. Both conserved end residues are part of each CDR3. D genes are given only for firm matches. Rows give clone size only sometimes, using once, few, many, or a class for an expanded clone.

TRBV30	TRBD1	TRBJ1-1	NA	TGTGCCTGGAGGACAGGGGGCGGGAACACTGAAGCTTTCTTT	CAWRTGGGNTEAFF
TRBV6-6	TRBD2	TRBJ2-5	few	TGTGCCAGCAGTGGGACTAGCGGGGGAGGAGAGACCCAGTACTTC	CASSGTSGGGETQYF
TRBV6-5	NA	TRBJ1-2	NA	TGTGCCAGCAGGTTCCGGGGACTAGCTAACTATGGCTACACCTTC	CASRFRGLANYGYTF
TRBV10-2	NA	TRBJ2-1	once	TGCGCCAGCAGTTCCCAGGGATTCAATGAGCAGTTCTTC	CASSSQGFNEQFF
TRBV5-1	NA	TRBJ2-1	NA	TGCGCCAGCAGCTTCCAGGGGAGCTCCTACAATGAGCAGTTCTTC	CASSFQGSSYNEQFF
TRBV7-9	NA	TRBJ1-2	NA	TGTGCCAGCAGCTTAGGACCCCACTATGGCTGCACCTTC	CASSLGPHYGCTF
TRBV4-3	NA	TRBJ1-6	few	TGCGCCAGCAGCCAAGTTGGCGACTTTTCACCCCTCCACTTT	CASSQVGDFSPLHF
TRBV6-2/TRBV6-3	NA	TRBJ1-2	NA	TGTGCCAGCAGCCTGACAGAAGCTAATGGCTACACCTTC	CASSLTEANGYTF
TRBV19	TRBD1	TRBJ1-1	NA	TGTGCCAGTAGGCACAGGGGGGGAAACACTGAAGCTTTCTTT	CASRHRGGNTEAFF
TRBV5-8	NA	TRBJ1-5	NA	TGTGCCAGCAGCTTCGGGGATCTCAATCAGCCCCAGCATTTT	CASSFGDLNQPQHF
TRBV15	TRBD1	TRBJ2-1	NA	TGTGCCTCTGGGACAGGGGGAATCGGTGAGCAGTTCTTC	CASGTGGIGEQFF
TRBV7-9	NA	TRBJ1-3	NA	TGTGCCAGCAGCTTAAAGTCCGCAGGCTCTGGAAACACCATATATTTT	CASSLKSAGSGNTIYF
TRBV10-3	NA	TRBJ1-3	few	TGTGCCTCCTATCATTCTGGAAACACCATATATTTT	CASYHSGNTIYF
TRBV5-1	NA	TRBJ2-1	once	TGCGCCAGCAGCTTGTCTTTAGCCGGAGCTGGTGAGCAGTTCTTC	CASSLSLAGAGEQFF
TRBV9	TRBD1	TRBJ2-2	once	TGTGCCAGCAGCTTTCGACAGGGGTTCACCGGGGAGCTGTTTTTT	CASSFRQGFTGELFF
TRBV4-1	TRBD1	TRBJ2-6	NA	TGCGCCAGCAGCCAAGCGGGACAGAACTCTGGGGCCAACGTCCTGACTTTC	CASSQAGQNSGANVLTF
TRBV5-1	TRBD2	TRBJ2-3	NA	TGCGCCAGCAGCTTCGGCCTAGCGGCCACAGATACGCAGTATTTT	CASSFGLAATDTQYF
TRBV30	NA	TRBJ2-2	NA	TGTGCCTGGAGTGTCTCGGGGTGGAACACCGGGGAGCTGTTTTTT	CAWSVSGWNTGELFF
TRBV10-2	TRBD1	TRBJ1-2	NA	TGCGCCAGCAGTGATCCTTCCGGGCAGGGGGGAGGCTACACCTTC	CASSDPSGQGGGYTF
TRBV11-2	TRBD2	TRBJ2-7	NA	TGTGCCAGCAGCTTAGAACGCGGGGGGGCGTACGAGCAGTACTTC	CASSLERGGAYEQYF
TRBV6-5	TRBD1	TRBJ1-1	NA	TGTGCCAGCAGTTCCCTAGGGACAGCCAACACTGAAGCTTTCTTT	CASSSLGTANTEAFF
TRBV5-5	TRBD1	TRBJ1-5	once	TGTGCCAGCAGAATCACTCCGGGACAGGGCCAGCCCCAGCATTTT	CASRITPGQGQPQHF
TRBV6-6	TRBD2	TRBJ2-3	NA	TGTGCCAGCAGTTCTAGCGGGGGGCGCACAGATACGCAGTATTTT	CASSSSGGRTDTQYF
TRBV11-3	NA	TRBJ2-3	once	TGTGCCAGCAGCCAGACAGGACCTAGCACAGATACGCAGTATTTT	CASSQTGPSTDTQYF
TRBV28	TRBD1	TRBJ1-2	NA	TGTGCCAGCAACGCGGGCAGGGGGCTCAACACCTTC	CASNAGRGLNTF
TRBV4-1	TRBD2	TRBJ2-1	NA	TGCGCCAGCAGCCAAGTAGCGGGGGGATACAATGAGCAGTTCTTC	CASSQVAGGYNEQFF
TRBV12-5	TRBD1	TRBJ2-7	NA	TGTGCTAGTGGTTCCGGACAGGGGCGAGACCCGGGCTACGAGCAGTACTTC	CASGSGQGRDPGYEQYF
TRBV11-1	TRBD2	TRBJ2-7	NA	TGTGCCAGCAGAAACCTTGCGGGGGGGAGTCGCGAGCAGTACTTC	CASRNLAGGSREQYF
TRBV5-1	NA	TRBJ1-1	many	TGCGCCAGCACCATCGATCAGGGAGGAGGGAACACTGAAGCTTTCTTT	CASTIDQGGGNTEAFF
TRBV11-3	NA	TRBJ2-5	once	TGTGCCAGCAGCTCTTCGACTGTAGAGACCCAGTACTTC	CASSSSTVETQYF
TRBV3-1/TRBV3-2	NA	TRBJ1-6	NA	TGTGCCAGCAGCCGTTTAGTGGGCAGGGCTATGACACCCCTCCACTTT	CASSRLVGRAMTPLHF
TRBV5-6	NA	TRBJ2-7	once	TGTGCCAGCAGCTTGGTGGTCGCGGGGAACGTCGACGAGCAGTACTTC	CASSLVVAGNVDEQYF
TRBV30	TRBD1	TRBJ2-2	few	TGTGCGGTGGGACAGAGGGCTGACGGGGAGCTGTTTTTT	CAVGQRADGELFF
TRBV6-5	TRBD1	TRBJ1-2	NA	TGTGCCAGCAGTACAGGACAGGGCACCTATGGCTACACCTTC	CASSTGQGTYGYTF
TRBV5-1	TRBD2	TRBJ2-2	NA	TGCGCCAGCAGTCCCGGGGGGGCGAACACCGGGGAGCTGTTTTTT	CASSPGGANTGELFF
TRBV19	TRBD1	TRBJ1-6	NA	TGTGCCAGTAGTATTGGGGGACAGAGCTCCTATAATTCACCCCTCCACTTT	CASSIGGQSSYNSPLHF
TRBV7-9	TRBD1	TRBJ1-6	NA	TGTGCCAGCAGCCCCAGCACAGGGGGGAATTCACCCCTCCACTTT	CASSPSTGGNSPLHF
TRBV19	NA	TRBJ1-2	NA	TGTGCCAGCAACCCCTACTTGCAGGGAGGTCCTAGCTATGGCTACACCTTC	CASNPYLQGGPSYGYTF
TRBV6-2/TRBV6-3	NA	TRBJ2-1	NA	TGTGCCAGCAACCCAGGGGAGGTAACCTACAATGAGCAGTTCTTC	CASNPGEVTYNEQFF
TRBV28	TRBD1	TRBJ1-4	NA	TGTGCCAGCAGTTTATCGACAGGGGCTAATGAAAAACTGTTTTTT	CASSLSTGANEKLFF